These T cell receptor beta chains were read from a single sample in a study of beta chain features in type 1 diabetes. Using immunoSEQ multiplex PCR, the repertoire was profiled, and TCRdb retains in-frame clones only, with some absent. The table includes some 300,000 clones, roughly 8% detected once. Input material: central memory CD4+ T cells from blood. The receptors were sampled from a woman under 30 in good health. Both conserved end residues are part of each CDR3. D genes are given only for firm matches. The size of a clone is reported for some rows only, either as once, few or many, or as a class for expanded clones.

NA,TRBV6-6,TRBJ2-3,NA,CASSLKLDTQYF,TGTGCCAGCAGTTTGAAATTAGATACGCAGTATTTT
few,TRBV5-4,TRBJ2-2,NA,CASSQGMNTGELFF,TGTGCCAGCAGCCAGGGCATGAACACCGGGGAGCTGTTTTTT
NA,TRBV4-1,TRBJ2-3,NA,CASSQGLRGPTDTQYF,TGCGCCAGCAGCCAAGGTCTTAGGGGACCCACAGATACGCAGTATTTT
few,TRBV19,TRBJ1-1,TRBD1,CASSPLDRDGTEAFF,TGTGCCAGTAGTCCCCTCGACAGGGATGGGACTGAAGCTTTCTTT
NA,TRBV7-9,TRBJ1-5,NA,CASSLTGGTVPYSNQPQHF,TGTGCCAGCAGCTTAACGGGTGGGACGGTACCTTATAGCAATCAGCCCCAGCATTTT
many,TRBV4-2,TRBJ2-5,NA,CASSQGDGGAEETQYF,TGTGCCAGCAGCCAAGGGGACGGCGGGGCGGAAGAGACCCAGTACTTC
few,TRBV21-1,TRBJ2-7,NA,CASSNGRQGGPLLSYEQYF,TGTGCCAGCAGCAACGGCCGACAGGGAGGCCCATTACTCTCCTACGAGCAGTACTTC
few,TRBV5-1,TRBJ2-1,NA,CASSLGGSVNNEQFF,TGCGCCAGCAGCTTGGGAGGGAGCGTCAACAATGAGCAGTTCTTC
few,TRBV18,TRBJ1-2,NA,CASSPDSMRIGYGYTF,TGTGCCAGCTCACCAGATTCAATGCGGATCGGCTATGGCTACACCTTC
few,TRBV7-3,TRBJ2-2,NA,CASSPHTGELFF,TGTGCCAGCAGCCCCCACACCGGGGAGCTGTTTTTT
NA,TRBV25-1,TRBJ2-1,NA,CASSERADNEQFF,TGTGCCAGCAGTGAGAGGGCGGACAATGAGCAGTTCTTC
few,TRBV11-1,TRBJ2-2,NA,CASTPGRLTTGELFF,TGTGCCAGCACCCCTGGGCGTCTGACCACCGGGGAGCTGTTTTTT
NA,TRBV4-2,TRBJ2-1,NA,CASSPKASYNEQFF,TGTGCCAGCAGCCCCAAAGCTAGTTACAATGAGCAGTTCTTC
NA,TRBV7-2,TRBJ1-1,NA,CASSLDGGRRNTEAFF,TGTGCCAGCAGCTTAGATGGGGGGCGCAGGAACACTGAAGCTTTCTTT
NA,TRBV5-1,TRBJ2-5,TRBD1,CASRLRTGDPETQYF,TGCGCCAGCAGGTTAAGGACAGGGGATCCGGAGACCCAGTACTTC
many,TRBV7-2,TRBJ1-6,NA,CASSLGTPNSPLHF,TGTGCCAGCAGCCTTGGAACCCCTAATTCACCCCTCCACTTT
few,TRBV14,TRBJ1-3,TRBD1,CASTNTPGTGKNF,TGTGCCAGCACGAATACACCCGGGACAGGGAAAAATTTT
once,TRBV6-5,TRBJ1-4,TRBD1,CASSPMDRGVEKLFF,TGTGCCAGCAGTCCGATGGACAGGGGAGTCGAAAAACTGTTTTTT
NA,TRBV5-1,TRBJ2-5,NA,CASSFPKDRNHQETQYF,TGCGCCAGCAGCTTCCCTAAGGACCGCAATCACCAAGAGACCCAGTACTTC
few,TRBV2,TRBJ2-3,NA,CASSEFDTQYF,TGTGCCAGCAGCGAGTTTGATACGCAGTATTTT
NA,TRBV7-9,TRBJ1-4,NA,CASSPGIQRTNEKLFF,TGTGCCAGCAGCCCCGGGATTCAGAGAACTAATGAAAAACTGTTTTTT
many,TRBV27,TRBJ2-3,NA,CASSPLATVTDTQYF,TGTGCCAGCAGTCCCCTCGCGACAGTCACAGATACGCAGTATTTT
NA,TRBV6-5,TRBJ1-2,NA,CASSPRTDYGYTF,TGTGCCAGCAGCCCTCGGACAGACTATGGCTACACCTTC
few,TRBV18,TRBJ1-1,NA,CASSPGQRVEAFF,TGTGCCAGCTCACCTGGACAGCGAGTGGAAGCTTTCTTT
few,TRBV28,TRBJ2-3,NA,CASSHPNTDTQYF,TGTGCCAGCAGTCACCCGAACACAGATACGCAGTATTTT
NA,TRBV7-9,TRBJ2-2,NA,CASSFPLTLTGELFF,TGTGCCAGCAGCTTCCCGCTTACCCTCACCGGGGAGCTGTTTTTT
NA,TRBV6-5,TRBJ2-1,NA,CASSYSRGGAYNEQFF,TGTGCCAGCAGTTACTCGAGGGGGGGCGCCTACAATGAGCAGTTCTTC
few,TRBV9,TRBJ2-3,NA,CASSVASTDTQYF,TGTGCCAGCAGCGTAGCTAGCACAGATACGCAGTATTTT
few,TRBV15,TRBJ2-1,TRBD2,CATSRGLSGPNNEQFF,TGTGCCACCAGTCGTGGGCTTAGCGGGCCTAACAATGAGCAGTTCTTC
few,TRBV15,TRBJ1-2,NA,CATSRGGFGYTF,TGTGCCACCAGCAGAGGTGGTTTTGGCTACACCTTC
NA,TRBV4-2,TRBJ1-1,NA,CASSQDVATDNTEAFF,TGTGCCAGCAGCCAAGATGTCGCGACAGATAACACTGAAGCTTTCTTT
few,TRBV28,TRBJ1-2,NA,CASSLPTDYVGYTF,TGTGCCAGCAGTTTGCCGACGGATTATGTGGGCTACACCTTC
NA,TRBV19,TRBJ1-1,NA,CASSTSSGNTEAFF,TGTGCCAGTAGTACGTCCTCGGGGAACACTGAAGCTTTCTTT
NA,TRBV7-3,TRBJ1-6,TRBD1,CASSLILWTGNNSPLHF,TGTGCCAGCAGCTTAATTCTCTGGACAGGCAATAATTCACCCCTCCACTTT
few,TRBV9,TRBJ1-5,NA,CASSVGVFNQPQHF,TGTGCCAGCAGCGTTGGCGTATTCAATCAGCCCCAGCATTTT
few,TRBV5-1,TRBJ1-3,TRBD1,CASSTGVAGNTIYF,TGCGCCAGCAGCACAGGGGTAGCTGGAAACACCATATATTTT
NA,TRBV2,TRBJ2-7,TRBD2,CASSDPGLAYEQYF,TGTGCCAGCAGTGACCCGGGACTAGCTTACGAGCAGTACTTC
NA,TRBV15,TRBJ2-5,NA,CATSRDLGLETQYF,TGTGCCACCAGCAGAGATCTGGGTTTAGAGACCCAGTACTTC
NA,TRBV7-3,TRBJ1-2,TRBD1,CASSLSPGQGRYTF,TGTGCCAGCAGCTTATCTCCGGGACAGGGGCGCTACACCTTC
few,TRBV2,TRBJ1-2,TRBD1,CASSERGQQANYGYTF,TGTGCCAGCAGTGAAAGGGGACAGCAAGCTAACTATGGCTACACCTTC